This TCR beta chain is from a study of blood T cell repertoires in COVID-19. Background on the study: Whether acute or convalescent, the COVID-19 samples came from the United States, Italy and Spain.

Researchers sorted participants into cohorts using their self-reported clinical history. Here immunoSEQ multiplex PCR was the method, and the copy in TCRdb shows in-frame clones only, minus some. The table records 190,000 or so clones, about 80% of them present only once. The receptor was derived from a man in his forties or fifties who had recovered from COVID-19. Sequences were obtained from PBMCs or T cells enriched from blood (not recorded which).

The CDR3 sequence: CASSPRDRGRGGYTF. The CDR3 DNA sequence: TGTGCCAGTAGTCCCCGGGACAGGGGAAGAGGGGGCTACACCTTC. V is TRBV19 and J is TRBJ1-2; TRBD1 matches 10 bases. The germline V gene has CDR1 LNHDA and CDR2 SQIVND (reference sequence). This CDR3 is built from 15 residues. V lost 5 bases and J lost 8; bases outside the gene matches: 11. Using reference TRBV19 and TRBJ1-2 for the parts outside the CDR3, the full variable domain is DGGITQSPKYLFRKEGQNVTLSCEQNLNHDAMYWYRQDPGQGLRLIYYSQIVNDFQKGDIAEGYSVSREKKESFPLTVTSAQKNPTAFYLCASSPRDRGRGGYTFGSGTRLTVV.